A single sample gave rise to the 11 T cell receptor beta chains below, sequenced in a study of cytomegalovirus exposure and HLA in healthy donors. Profiling relied on immunoSEQ multiplex PCR, and the TCRdb table lists in-frame clones only, not all of them. The data show approximately 200,000 clones, around four fifths seen once. Sequences were obtained from PBMCs. These receptors originate from a man aged 18 to 35 in good health and CMV-seropositive.

The chain uses TRBV18 and TRBJ1-5; no firm D call. The CDR3 totals 14 residues. Germline lookup yields CDR1 KGHSH and CDR2 LQKENI. Between the trimmed V and J ends, which lost 0 bases and 4 bases, there was a span of 7 bases. The CDR3 DNA reads as TGTGCCAGCTCACCACCCGCGGAAAATCAGCCCCAGCATTTT. This codes for CASSPPAENQPQHF.

This clone has only a few counts. The V gene is TRBV12-1, the J gene TRBJ2-7; the DNA was not used to check the table's D call, TRBD2. TRBV12-1 is marked as a pseudogene. The CDR3 is 14 amino acids. DNA for the CDR3: TGTGCCAGCAGCTTTGAAGAGGAGGGCTACGAGCAGTACTTC. Its protein product is CASSFEEEGYEQYF.

The chain uses TRBV28 and TRBJ1-5, with TRBD1 as a possible D gene (6 bases). Germline V CDR1 and CDR2: MDHEN, SYDVKM. This CDR3 is 15 amino acids long. Deletions cut 3 bases from V and 0 bases from J, with 9 bases between. The CDR3 region has the DNA TGTGCCAGCAGTTTCGGACAGAGTAGCAATCAGCCCCAGCATTTT. As protein: CASSFGQSSNQPQHF. Using reference TRBV28 and TRBJ1-5 for the parts outside the CDR3, the full variable domain is DVKVTQSSRYLVKRTGEKVFLECVQDMDHENMFWYRQDPGLGLRLIYFSYDVKMKEKGDIPEGYSVSREKKERFSLILESASTNQTSMYLCASSFGQSSNQPQHFGDGTRLSIL.

The V call is TRBV9, the J call TRBJ2-3, with 10 bases aligning to TRBD2. Per the germline V gene, CDR1 is SGDLS and CDR2 is YYNGEE. The trim removed 3 bases at V and 1 base at J, leaving 11 bases unmatched. This CDR3 region has 18 residues. The CDR3 sequence: CASSDAPRLAGRTDTQYF. The CDR3 DNA follows: TGTGCCAGCAGCGATGCCCCCAGACTAGCGGGTCGCACAGATACGCAGTATTTT.

This chain links TRBV11-3 with TRBJ2-7; D unclear. The V and J ends lost 4 bases and 2 bases respectively, with 12 bases between them. In germline, CDR1 is SGHNT, CDR2 YENEEA. The CDR3 consists of 14 residues. The chain's CDR3 is CASSSNSRTYEQYF. The CDR3, as DNA: TGTGCCAGCAGCTCCAACTCGAGAACCTACGAGCAGTACTTC.

The V call is TRBV28, the J call TRBJ1-5, with D tentatively TRBD1 (5 bases). Per germline, CDR1 MDHEN and CDR2 SYDVKM. This CDR3 is 19 amino acids long. Trimming left V 2 bases short and J 2 bases short, with 22 bases between. CDR3 residues: CASSLRPADSLWGNQPQHF. DNA of the CDR3: TGTGCCAGCAGTTTAAGGCCCGCTGACAGTCTATGGGGCAATCAGCCCCAGCATTTT.

The chain combines TRBV7-3 with TRBJ1-2, with D possibly TRBD1 on 5 matching bases. The CDR3 is 14 amino acids. Germline CDR1 SGHTA, CDR2 FQGTGA. V was pared by 4 bases and J by 5 bases, with 14 bases between. This CDR3 reads CASSSTGDAYGYTF. DNA of the CDR3: TGTGCCAGCAGCTCGACGGGGGACGCGTATGGCTACACCTTC.

The rearrangement joins TRBV10-3 to TRBJ2-3, with TRBD2 identical over 12 bases. CDR1 and CDR2 (germline): ENHRY, SYGVKD. The CDR3 runs 16 residues. Unmatched junction bases numbered 6, after V lost 6 bases and J lost 2 bases. The CDR3 protein is CAISDLAGGFTDTQYF. The CDR3 DNA reads TGTGCCATCAGCGACCTAGCGGGAGGGTTCACAGATACGCAGTATTTT.

J is TRBJ1-1 and V is TRBV7-8, with D possibly TRBD1 on 6 matching bases. Germline values: CDR1 SGHVS, CDR2 FQNEAQ. The CDR3 runs to 13 residues. V lost 5 bases to trimming and J lost 5 bases, with 12 bases between them. CDR3: CASSPDRLTEAFF. CDR3 in DNA: TGTGCCAGCAGCCCAGACAGGTTGACTGAAGCTTTCTTT. The whole variable domain, filled in from reference TRBV7-8 and TRBJ1-1, reads GAGVSQSPRYKVAKRGQDVALRCDPISGHVSLFWYQQALGQGPEFLTYFQNEAQLDKSGLPSDRFFAERPEGSVSTLKIQRTQQEDSAVYLCASSPDRLTEAFFGQGTRLTVV.

J is TRBJ2-1 and V is TRBV9; 15 bases match TRBD2. The CDR3 is made up of 19 amino acids. V lost 3 bases and J lost 0; bases outside the gene matches: 7. Germline loops: CDR1 SGDLS, CDR2 YYNGEE. CDR3: CASSASPGLAGGSYNEQFF. As DNA, the CDR3 is TGTGCCAGCAGCGCGAGCCCGGGACTAGCGGGAGGCTCCTACAATGAGCAGTTCTTC.

The chain couples TRBV5-6 to TRBJ1-3, with a weak D call TRBD1 (5 bases). V was shortened by 4 bases and J by 8 bases, with 13 bases between the two germline ends. Germline V CDR1 and CDR2: SGHDT, YYEEEE. There are 13 residues in the CDR3. The CDR3 DNA reads as TGTGCCAGCAGCCTGGGGCGGGGATACACCATATATTTT. The encoded protein is CASSLGRGYTIYF.